Listed here are 15 T cell receptor beta chains from one sample, sequenced in a study of identifying expanded T cells in peripheral blood. The protocol was immunoSEQ multiplex PCR, while the TCRdb copy is restricted to in-frame clones and leaves out a portion. The data show approximately 94,000 clones, with approximately 88% seen just once and 5.5% held by the top ten. The material sequenced was blood. The receptors come from a person between 18 and 70 years old in good health.

V gene TRBV7-2 combines with J gene TRBJ2-1; 8 bases map to TRBD2. V lost 5 bases and J lost 7; bases outside the gene matches: 10. Germline V lookup: CDR1 SGHTA, CDR2 FQGNSA. The CDR3 totals 15 residues. The CDR3 DNA reads TGTGCCAGCAGCCCCGGGGGGGCTGGTTGGAATGAGCAGTTCTTC. Protein product: CASSPGGAGWNEQFF. Supplemented by reference TRBV7-2 and TRBJ2-1, the full variable domain reads GAGVSQSPSNKVTEKGKDVELRCDPISGHTALYWYRQSLGQGLEFLIYFQGNSAPDKSGLPSDRFSAERTGGSVSTLTIQRTQQEDSAVYLCASSPGGAGWNEQFFGPGTRLTVL.

This chain joins TRBV7-3 and TRBJ2-1; D unresolved. Germline CDR1 is SGHTA and CDR2 is FQGTGA. This CDR3 spans 16 amino acids. Trimming took off 2 bases at V and 0 bases at J, with 11 bases between the two ends. In nucleotides, the CDR3 is TGTGCCAGCAGCTTAGGTGGCGATCCCTCCTACAATGAGCAGTTCTTC. As protein: CASSLGGDPSYNEQFF.

This sequence joins TRBV9 and TRBJ1-5, with D uncertain. The germline CDR1 and CDR2 sequences are SGDLS and YYNGEE. The CDR3 spans 14 residues. With 4 bases removed from V and 8 bases from J, the gap between germline ends came to 16 bases. Here the CDR3 reads CASSTTDSGEPQHF. The DNA for the CDR3 is TGTGCCAGCAGCACCACAGACTCAGGAGAGCCCCAGCATTTT.

The chain links TRBV27 to TRBJ1-1; 7 bases agree with TRBD1. The V segment lost 6 bases and the J segment 6 bases; nucleotides outside the gene matches: 13. The germline V gene has CDR1 MNHEY and CDR2 SMNVEV (reference sequence). CDR3 size: 15 residues. CDR3 amino acids: CASSRVDREESEAFF. The CDR3 coding sequence is TGTGCCAGCAGCCGAGTCGACAGGGAGGAGTCTGAAGCTTTCTTT.

This rearrangement joins TRBV6-5 to TRBJ1-5, with a weak D call TRBD1 (6 bases). The germline V gene has CDR1 MNHEY and CDR2 SVGAGI. This CDR3 comprises 15 residues. The V and J ends lost 4 bases and 5 bases respectively, with 15 bases between them. The CDR3 is CASSSDRGGDQPQHF. CDR3 DNA: TGTGCCAGCAGTTCAGACCGCGGGGGCGATCAGCCCCAGCATTTT.

The rearrangement links TRBV5-6 to TRBJ1-2; tentative D call: TRBD1 (5 bases). Germline assignment: CDR1 SGHDT and CDR2 YYEEEE. This CDR3 spans 16 amino acids. V was cut by 1 base and J by 0 bases, with 13 bases left in between. CDR3 in amino acids: CASSLWGGPANYGYTF. CDR3 DNA sequence: TGTGCCAGCAGCTTGTGGGGGGGACCTGCTAACTATGGCTACACCTTC.

The CDR3 DNA sequence: TGTGCCACCAGCAGAGATCCCTCTGGACTGGAGACCCAGTACTTC. It encodes CATSRDPSGLETQYF. The chain carries TRBV15 and TRBJ2-5; a weak D match, TRBD2 (5 bases). Deletions cut 0 bases from V and 5 bases from J, with 13 bases between. Per the germline V gene, CDR1 is LNHNV and CDR2 is YYDKDF (reference sequence). The CDR3 spans 15 residues.

Written as DNA, the CDR3 is TGTGCCATCAGTGAGTCGGGCATCTCCTACATGAACACTGAAGCTTTCTTT. As protein: CAISESGISYMNTEAFF. This rearrangement joins TRBV10-3 to TRBJ1-1; no clear D gene. The length of the CDR3 is 17 residues. Germline V lookup: CDR1 ENHRY, CDR2 SYGVKD. Between the trimmed V and J ends, which lost 0 bases and 0 bases, there was a span of 14 bases.

The rearrangement links TRBV7-2 to TRBJ1-3; D uncertain. The germline V and J ends were trimmed by 1 base and 0 bases, with 4 bases remaining between them. This CDR3 is built from 14 residues. In germline, CDR1 is SGHTA, CDR2 FQGNSA. The CDR3 DNA sequence: TGTGCCAGCAGCTTAGGGGCCTCTGGAAACACCATATATTTT. Its protein is CASSLGASGNTIYF.

The CDR3 region has the DNA TGTGCCAGCAGTGCCATCTACGAGCAGTACTTC. Its protein product is CASSAIYEQYF. V is TRBV2 and J is TRBJ2-7; D gene unclear. Trimming shortened V by 4 bases and J by 3 bases, and 4 bases separated the two germline ends. Germline CDR1 SNHLY, CDR2 FYNNEI. The CDR3 is 11 residues long. Drawing the rest from reference TRBV2 and TRBJ2-7, the complete variable domain is EPEVTQTPSHQVTQMGQEVILRCVPISNHLYFYWYRQILGQKVEFLVSFYNNEISEKSEIFDDQFSVERPDGSNFTLKIRSTKLEDSAMYFCASSAIYEQYFGPGTRLTVT.

The V call is TRBV7-8, the J call TRBJ1-4, with D unclear. CDR1 is SGHVS, CDR2 FQNEAQ, per germline. The CDR3 totals 14 residues. The ends were cut back, 3 bases at V and 5 bases at J, with 10 bases in the middle. CDR3 loop: CASSLNTLNEKLFF. The CDR3 coding sequence is TGTGCCAGCAGCTTGAACACCTTAAATGAAAAACTGTTTTTT.

This sequence joins TRBV6-1 and TRBJ1-1, with 10 nucleotides matching TRBD1. The CDR3 is 15 amino acids. V lost 6 bases and J lost 4; bases outside the gene matches: 8. Per the germline V gene, CDR1 is MNHNS and CDR2 is SASEGT. The CDR3 sequence is CASSKERQGATEAFF. CDR3 nucleotide sequence: TGTGCCAGCAGCAAGGAACGACAGGGGGCCACTGAAGCTTTCTTT.

The chain links TRBV11-1 to TRBJ2-3, with TRBD2 matching over 8 bases. V lost 6 bases to trimming and J lost 3 bases; unmatched junction nucleotides: 8. CDR1 is SGHAT and CDR2 is FQDESV in the germline V gene (reference sequence). This CDR3 has 15 amino acids. Written as DNA, the CDR3 is TGTGCCAGCAGACTAAGCGGGAGAAGGACAGATACGCAGTATTTT. Its protein is CASRLSGRRTDTQYF. Together with reference TRBV11-1 and TRBJ2-3, the CDR3 gives the full variable domain: EAEVAQSPRYKITEKSQAVAFWCDPISGHATLYWYRQILGQGPELLVQFQDESVVDDSQLPKDRFSAERLKGVDSTLKIQPAELGDSAMYLCASRLSGRRTDTQYFGPGTRLTVL.

The chain carries TRBV7-2 and TRBJ1-2, with TRBD1 matching over 7 bases. V gave up 5 bases and J gave up 2 bases; unmatched junction bases: 8. The CDR3 loop spans 15 amino acids. Germline CDR1 and CDR2: SGHTA and FQGNSA. CDR3 nucleotides: TGTGCCAGCAGCCCTTTCGACAGGGCGAACTATGGCTACACCTTC. The encoded protein is CASSPFDRANYGYTF.

The V gene is TRBV7-3, the J gene TRBJ2-7; TRBD2 aligns across 12 bases. Trimming removed 2 bases from V and 4 bases from J; junction bases left unmatched: 0. The CDR3 spans 14 residues. Germline assignment: CDR1 SGHTA and CDR2 FQGTGA. This CDR3 reads CASSLLAGGYEQYF. The CDR3 nucleotides read TGTGCCAGCAGCTTACTAGCGGGGGGGTACGAGCAGTACTTC. Filled out from reference TRBV7-3 and TRBJ2-7, the complete variable domain reads GAGVSQTPSNKVTEKGKYVELRCDPISGHTALYWYRQSLGQGPEFLIYFQGTGAADDSGLPNDRFFAVRPEGSVSTLKIQRTERGDSAVYLCASSLLAGGYEQYFGPGTRLTVT.